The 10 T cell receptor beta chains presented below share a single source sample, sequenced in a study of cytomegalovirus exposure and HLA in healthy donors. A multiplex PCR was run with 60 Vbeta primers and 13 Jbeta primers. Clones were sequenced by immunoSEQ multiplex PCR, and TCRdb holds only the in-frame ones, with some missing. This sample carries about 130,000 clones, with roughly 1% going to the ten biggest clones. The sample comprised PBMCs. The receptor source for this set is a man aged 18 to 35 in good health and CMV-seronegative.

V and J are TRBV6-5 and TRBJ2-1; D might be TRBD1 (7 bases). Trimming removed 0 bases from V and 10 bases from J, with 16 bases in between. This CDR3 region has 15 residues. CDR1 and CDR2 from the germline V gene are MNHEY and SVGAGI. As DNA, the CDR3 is TGTGCCAGCAGTTACTCGACGGCGGCAGGGGGGGAGCAGTTCTTC. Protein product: CASSYSTAAGGEQFF.

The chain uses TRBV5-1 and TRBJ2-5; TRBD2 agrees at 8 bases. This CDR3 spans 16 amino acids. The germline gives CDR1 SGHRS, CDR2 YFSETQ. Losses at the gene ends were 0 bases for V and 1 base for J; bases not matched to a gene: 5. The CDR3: CASSLVASGGQETQYF. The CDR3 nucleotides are TGCGCCAGCAGCTTGGTTGCGAGCGGGGGCCAAGAGACCCAGTACTTC.

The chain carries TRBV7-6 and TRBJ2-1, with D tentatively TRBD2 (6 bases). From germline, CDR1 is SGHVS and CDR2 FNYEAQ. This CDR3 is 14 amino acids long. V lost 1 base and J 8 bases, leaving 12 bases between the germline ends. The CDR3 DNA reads TGTGCCAGCAGCTTAGAGCGGGCCCTGGATGAGCAGTTCTTC. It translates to CASSLERALDEQFF. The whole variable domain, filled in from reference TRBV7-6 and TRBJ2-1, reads GAGVSQSPRYKVTKRGQDVALRCDPISGHVSLYWYRQALGQGPEFLTYFNYEAQQDKSGLPNDRFSAERPEGSISTLTIQRTEQRDSAMYRCASSLERALDEQFFGPGTRLTVL.

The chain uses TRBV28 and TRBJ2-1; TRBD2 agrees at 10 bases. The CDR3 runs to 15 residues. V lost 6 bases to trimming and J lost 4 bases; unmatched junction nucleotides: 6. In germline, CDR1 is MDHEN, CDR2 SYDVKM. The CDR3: CASRFSGRVYNEQFF. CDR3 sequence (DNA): TGTGCCAGCAGGTTCAGCGGGAGGGTTTACAATGAGCAGTTCTTC.

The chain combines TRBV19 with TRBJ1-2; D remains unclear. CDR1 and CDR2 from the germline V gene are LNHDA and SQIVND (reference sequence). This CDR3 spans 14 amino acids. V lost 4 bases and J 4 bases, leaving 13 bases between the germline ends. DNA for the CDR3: TGTGCCAGTAGTACTCCGGGTCGTACCTATGGCTACACCTTC. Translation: CASSTPGRTYGYTF.

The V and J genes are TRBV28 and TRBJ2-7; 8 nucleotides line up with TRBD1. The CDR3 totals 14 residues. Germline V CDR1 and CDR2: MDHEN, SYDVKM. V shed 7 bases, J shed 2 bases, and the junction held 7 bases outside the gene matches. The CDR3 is CASIETGVAYEQYF. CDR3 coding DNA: TGTGCCAGCATCGAGACAGGGGTTGCCTACGAGCAGTACTTC.

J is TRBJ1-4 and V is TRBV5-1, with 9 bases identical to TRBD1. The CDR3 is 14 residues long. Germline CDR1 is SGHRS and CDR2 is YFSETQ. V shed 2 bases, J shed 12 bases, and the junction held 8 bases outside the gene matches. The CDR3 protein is CASSLQGASSELFF. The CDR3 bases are TGCGCCAGCAGCTTACAGGGGGCTTCTAGCGAACTGTTTTTT.

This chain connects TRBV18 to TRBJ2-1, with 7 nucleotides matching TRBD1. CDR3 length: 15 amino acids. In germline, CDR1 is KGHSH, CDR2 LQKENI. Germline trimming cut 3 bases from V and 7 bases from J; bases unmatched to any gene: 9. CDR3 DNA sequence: TGTGCCAGCTCACCGATTACAGGGGTGGGGAATGAGCAGTTCTTC. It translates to CASSPITGVGNEQFF.

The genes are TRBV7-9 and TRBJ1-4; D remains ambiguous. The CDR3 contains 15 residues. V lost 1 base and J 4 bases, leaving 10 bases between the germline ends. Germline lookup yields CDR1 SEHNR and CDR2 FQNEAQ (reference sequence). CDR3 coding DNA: TGTGCCAGCAGCTTAGGCGGGCCCAGTAATGAAAAACTGTTTTTT. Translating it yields CASSLGGPSNEKLFF.

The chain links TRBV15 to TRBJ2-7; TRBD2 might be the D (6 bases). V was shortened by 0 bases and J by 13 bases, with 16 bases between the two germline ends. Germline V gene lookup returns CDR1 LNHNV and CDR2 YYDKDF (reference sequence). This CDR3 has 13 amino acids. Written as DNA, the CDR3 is TGTGCCACCAGCAGAGATCTAGCCAGGGAGGTCTACTTC. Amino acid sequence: CATSRDLAREVYF.